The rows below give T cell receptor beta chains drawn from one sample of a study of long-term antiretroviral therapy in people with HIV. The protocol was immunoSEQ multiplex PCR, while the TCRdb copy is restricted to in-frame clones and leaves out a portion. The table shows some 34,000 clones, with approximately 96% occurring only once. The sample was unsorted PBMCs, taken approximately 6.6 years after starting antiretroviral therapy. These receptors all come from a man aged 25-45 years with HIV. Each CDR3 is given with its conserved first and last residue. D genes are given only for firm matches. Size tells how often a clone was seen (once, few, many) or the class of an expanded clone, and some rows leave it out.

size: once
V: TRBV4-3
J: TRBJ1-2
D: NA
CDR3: CASSQLHPGGRGGYTF
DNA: TGCGCCAGCAGCCAACTTCACCCGGGGGGAAGAGGAGGCTACACCTTC

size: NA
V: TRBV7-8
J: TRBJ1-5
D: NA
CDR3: CASSLYRDISNQPQHF
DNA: TGTGCCAGCAGCTTATACAGGGACATCAGCAATCAGCCCCAGCATTTT

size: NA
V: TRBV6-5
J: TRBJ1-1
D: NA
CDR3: CASSYGENTEAFF
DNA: TGTGCCAGCAGTTACGGGGAGAACACTGAAGCTTTCTTT

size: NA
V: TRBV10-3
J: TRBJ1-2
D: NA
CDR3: CAIKPWGSQASGYTF
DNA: TGTGCCATCAAGCCTTGGGGATCCCAGGCCTCTGGCTACACCTTC

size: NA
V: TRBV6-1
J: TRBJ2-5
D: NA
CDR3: CASSELLRPQETQYF
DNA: TGTGCCAGCAGTGAACTTCTTAGACCCCAAGAGACCCAGTACTTC

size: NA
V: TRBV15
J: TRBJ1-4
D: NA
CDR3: CATSRGTSTNEKLFF
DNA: TGTGCCACCAGCAGGGGGACTTCCACAAATGAAAAACTGTTTTTT

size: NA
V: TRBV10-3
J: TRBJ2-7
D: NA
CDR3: CAISESNEQYF
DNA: TGTGCCATCAGTGAGTCGAACGAGCAGTACTTC

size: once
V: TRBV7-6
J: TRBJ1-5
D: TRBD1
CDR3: CASSPPGQGGNQPQHF
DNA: TGTGCCAGCAGCCCCCCGGGACAGGGAGGCAATCAGCCCCAGCATTTT

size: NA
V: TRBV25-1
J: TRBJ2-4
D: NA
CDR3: CANSGSDQGIPKNIQYF
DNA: TGTGCCAACAGTGGATCGGACCAGGGGATACCCAAAAACATTCAGTACTTC

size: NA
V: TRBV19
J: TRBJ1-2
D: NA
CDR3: CASSIPSTGTGGYTF
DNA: TGTGCCAGTAGTATACCCTCTACAGGGACTGGGGGCTACACCTTC

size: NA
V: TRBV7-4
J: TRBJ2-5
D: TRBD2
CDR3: CASSLCRTRAHQETQYF
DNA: TGTGCCAGCAGCTTATGCAGGACTAGAGCCCACCAAGAGACCCAGTACTTC

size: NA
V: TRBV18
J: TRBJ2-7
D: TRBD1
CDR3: CASSPLTGASYEQYF
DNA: TGTGCCAGCTCACCTCTAACAGGGGCCTCCTACGAGCAGTACTTC

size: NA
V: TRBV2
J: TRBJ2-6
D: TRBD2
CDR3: CASNTQGRETSGGRTGANVLTF
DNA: TGTGCCAGCAACACACAGGGAAGGGAGACTAGCGGGGGGAGGACTGGGGCCAACGTCCTGACTTTC

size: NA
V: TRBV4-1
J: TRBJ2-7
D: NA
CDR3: CASSQDSESEQYF
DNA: TGCGCCAGCAGCCAAGACTCTGAGTCGGAGCAGTACTTC

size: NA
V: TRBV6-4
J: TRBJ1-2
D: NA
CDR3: CASSVRAAGTNYGYTF
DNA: TGTGCCAGCAGTGTCAGGGCGGCGGGCACTAACTATGGCTACACCTTC

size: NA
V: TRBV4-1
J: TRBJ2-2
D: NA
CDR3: CASSPHRTTGRGTGELFF
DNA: TGCGCCAGCAGCCCACACAGGACGACCGGGCGAGGCACCGGGGAGCTGTTTTTT

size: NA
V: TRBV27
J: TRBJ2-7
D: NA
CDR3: CASSLSRDLEQYF
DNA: TGTGCCAGCAGTTTATCGCGGGACTTAGAGCAGTACTTC

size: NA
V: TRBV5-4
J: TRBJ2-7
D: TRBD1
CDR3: CASSLTGGDYEQYF
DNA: TGTGCCAGCAGCTTGACAGGGGGCGACTACGAGCAGTACTTC

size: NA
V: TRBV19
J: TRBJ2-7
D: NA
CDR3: CASSIGPIYEQYF
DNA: TGTGCCAGTAGTATAGGGCCGATCTACGAGCAGTACTTC

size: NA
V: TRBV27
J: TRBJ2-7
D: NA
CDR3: CASSSLDSYEQYF
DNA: TGTGCCAGCAGTTCACTTGACTCCTACGAGCAGTACTTC

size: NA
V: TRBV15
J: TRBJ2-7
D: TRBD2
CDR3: CATSLRLAYSSYEQYF
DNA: TGTGCCACCAGCCTTCGACTAGCTTATAGCTCCTACGAGCAGTACTTC

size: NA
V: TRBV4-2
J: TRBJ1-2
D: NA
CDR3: CASSQDWQINYGYTF
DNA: TGTGCCAGCAGCCAAGATTGGCAGATTAACTATGGCTACACCTTC

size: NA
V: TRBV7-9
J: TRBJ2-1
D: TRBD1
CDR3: CASRDGTVNNEQFF
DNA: TGTGCCAGCAGGGACGGGACAGTCAACAATGAGCAGTTCTTC

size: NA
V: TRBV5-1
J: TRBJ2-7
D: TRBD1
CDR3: CASKVGQGTIYEQYF
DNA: TGCGCCAGCAAAGTAGGACAGGGGACGATCTACGAGCAGTACTTC

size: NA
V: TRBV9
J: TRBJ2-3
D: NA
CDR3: CASSVGWSGTDTQYF
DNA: TGTGCCAGCAGCGTAGGATGGAGCGGCACAGATACGCAGTATTTT